What follows are 5 T cell receptor beta chains derived from one specimen sequenced in a study of cytomegalovirus exposure and HLA in healthy donors. Primers included in the PCR were 60 Vbeta and 13 Jbeta primers. Repertoires were generated with immunoSEQ multiplex PCR, while TCRdb's copy carries only in-frame clones and drops some. The data contain around 80,000 clones, 78% of them singletons. The sequencing sample was made of PBMCs. The receptors come from a man aged 35 to 55 in good health and CMV-seronegative.

The V and J genes are TRBV6-5 and TRBJ2-7; the D gene is possibly TRBD2 (6 bases). Germline values: CDR1 MNHEY, CDR2 SVGAGI. The CDR3 has 13 residues. Between the trimmed V and J ends, which lost 6 bases and 7 bases, there was a span of 16 bases. CDR3 amino acids: CASRKMEGREQYF. Written as DNA, the CDR3 is TGTGCCAGCAGGAAGATGGAGGGGCGGGAGCAGTACTTC.

The chain employs TRBV7-9 and TRBJ2-3, with D unclear. The CDR3 is 15 amino acids. V was cut by 4 bases and J by 0 bases, with 11 bases left in between. Per the germline V gene, CDR1 is SEHNR and CDR2 is FQNEAQ (reference sequence). Written as DNA, the CDR3 is TGTGCCAGCAGCTACTACCCGGCCAGCACAGATACGCAGTATTTT. Protein product: CASSYYPASTDTQYF.

This chain joins TRBV5-1 and TRBJ1-1, with TRBD1 identical over 9 bases. This CDR3 contains 15 residues. J lost 8 bases, V lost 5 bases, and 13 bases had no gene match. Germline-derived CDR1 and CDR2 are SGHRS and YFSETQ. This CDR3 reads CASRLEGTGFGEAFF. The DNA of the CDR3 is TGCGCCAGCAGACTCGAAGGGACAGGGTTCGGGGAAGCTTTCTTT.

On this clone itself: This sample also contains other DNA sequences that code for the same CDR3. This chain uses TRBV18 with TRBJ2-7; TRBD1 matches 9 bases. This CDR3 spans 14 amino acids. The junction had 3 bases not matched to a gene; V was cut back by 3 bases and J by 3 bases. Germline V lookup: CDR1 KGHSH, CDR2 LQKENI. The CDR3, as DNA: TGTGCCAGCTCACCGCCGGGACAGGGCTACGAGCAGTACTTC. It encodes CASSPPGQGYEQYF. The full variable domain, with the rest looked up from reference TRBV18 and TRBJ2-7, is NAGVMQNPRHLVRRRGQEARLRCSPMKGHSHVYWYRQLPEEGLKFMVYLQKENIIDESGMPKERFSAEFPKEGPSILRIQQVVRGDSAAYFCASSPPGQGYEQYFGPGTRLTVT.

This chain joins TRBV6-1 and TRBJ1-6; 9 bases are shared with TRBD1. The length of the CDR3 is 19 residues. V was pared by 4 bases and J by 8 bases, with 18 bases of the junction left unmatched. From germline, CDR1 is MNHNS and CDR2 SASEGT. The CDR3: CASSAYRDRVTLFYSPLHF. CDR3 in DNA: TGTGCCAGCAGTGCCTACAGGGACAGGGTGACACTTTTCTATTCACCCCTCCACTTT.